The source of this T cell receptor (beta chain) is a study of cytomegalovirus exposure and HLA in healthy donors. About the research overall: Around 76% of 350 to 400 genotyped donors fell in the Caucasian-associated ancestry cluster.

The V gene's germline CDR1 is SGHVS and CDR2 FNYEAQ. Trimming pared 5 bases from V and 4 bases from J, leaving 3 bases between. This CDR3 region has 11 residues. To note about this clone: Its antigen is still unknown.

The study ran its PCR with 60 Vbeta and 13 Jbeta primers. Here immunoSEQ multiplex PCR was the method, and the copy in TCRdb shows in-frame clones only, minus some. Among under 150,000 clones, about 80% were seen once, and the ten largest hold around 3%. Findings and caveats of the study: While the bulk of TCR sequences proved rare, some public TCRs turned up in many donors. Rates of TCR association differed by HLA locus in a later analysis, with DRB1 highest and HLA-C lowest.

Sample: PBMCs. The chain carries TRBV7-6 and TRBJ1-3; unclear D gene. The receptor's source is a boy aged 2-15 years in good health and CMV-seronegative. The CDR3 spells CASSVGNTIYF. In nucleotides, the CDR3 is TGTGCCAGCAGCGTAGGAAACACCATATATTTT. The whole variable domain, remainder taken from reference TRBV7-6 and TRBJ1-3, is GAGVSQSPRYKVTKRGQDVALRCDPISGHVSLYWYRQALGQGPEFLTYFNYEAQQDKSGLPNDRFSAERPEGSISTLTIQRTEQRDSAMYRCASSVGNTIYFGEGSWLTVV.